These T cell receptor beta chains were read from a single sample in a study of T-cell reconstitution after alpha-beta-depleted transplantation in children. Each CDR3 protein is one row after TCRdb ran MiXCR on the PCR reads. The repertoire holds a few hundred thousand distinct CDR3 sequences, with 25% to 30% as singletons. The sample in question was PBMCs, obtained before TCRalphabeta/CD19-depleted stem cell transplant. These receptors were collected from a boy younger than two with Wiskott-Aldrich syndrome, due to receive a stem cell transplant. Both conserved end residues are part of each CDR3. A D gene is named only where the DNA matches it firmly. Clone size, where shown, is once, few, many, or a class for clones that have expanded.

V gene: TRBV6-2/TRBV6-3; clone size: .; D gene: TRBD2; J gene: TRBJ2-7; CDR3 DNA: TGTGCCAGCAGCTGGGGGACTAGCGGCGGAGTTTTTTACGAGCAGTACTTC; CDR3 protein: CASSWGTSGGVFYEQYF
V gene: TRBV7-9; clone size: few; D gene: TRBD1; J gene: TRBJ1-4; CDR3 DNA: TGTGCCAGCAGCCGCGGACAGGGGGCTTCAACTAATGAAAAACTGTTTTTT; CDR3 protein: CASSRGQGASTNEKLFF
V gene: TRBV28; clone size: few; D gene: TRBD2; J gene: TRBJ2-3; CDR3 DNA: TGTGCCAGCAGCCCCTGGGAGGGCGGCACAGATACGCAGTATTTT; CDR3 protein: CASSPWEGGTDTQYF
V gene: TRBV7-6; clone size: .; D gene: .; J gene: TRBJ2-1; CDR3 DNA: TGTGCCAGCAGCTTAGGGGGTCGGCGGGCAGGATACAATGAGCAGTTCTTC; CDR3 protein: CASSLGGRRAGYNEQFF
V gene: TRBV19; clone size: .; D gene: .; J gene: TRBJ1-6; CDR3 DNA: TGTGCCAGTAGTACCGATCTCTCCTATAATTCACCCCTCCACTTT; CDR3 protein: CASSTDLSYNSPLHF
V gene: TRBV5-1; clone size: few; D gene: .; J gene: TRBJ2-1; CDR3 DNA: TGCGCCAGCAGCTTGGCCCCCGGAGTATACAATGAGCAGTTCTTC; CDR3 protein: CASSLAPGVYNEQFF
V gene: TRBV6-5; clone size: few; D gene: TRBD2; J gene: TRBJ2-5; CDR3 DNA: TGTGCCAGCAGTTACGCCCCCTCTAGCGGGCGGCACAAAGAGACCCAGTACTTC; CDR3 protein: CASSYAPSSGRHKETQYF
V gene: TRBV5-1; clone size: .; D gene: .; J gene: TRBJ1-1; CDR3 DNA: TGCGCCAGCAGCTGGGGCGGCAAGGGGAACACTGAAGCTTTCTTT; CDR3 protein: CASSWGGKGNTEAFF
V gene: TRBV5-1; clone size: .; D gene: TRBD2; J gene: TRBJ2-3; CDR3 DNA: TGCGCCAGCAGCCAAAGGACTAGCGGGAGTAGCACAGATACGCAGTATTTT; CDR3 protein: CASSQRTSGSSTDTQYF
V gene: TRBV27; clone size: .; D gene: TRBD1; J gene: TRBJ2-1; CDR3 DNA: TGTGCCAGCAGTTCAGGACAGGGGGAAAACAATGAGCAGTTCTTC; CDR3 protein: CASSSGQGENNEQFF
V gene: TRBV7-9; clone size: many; D gene: .; J gene: TRBJ1-2; CDR3 DNA: TGTGCCAGCACCGATACTGGGGGAGGGGCTGTGAACGGCTACACCTTC; CDR3 protein: CASTDTGGGAVNGYTF
V gene: TRBV13; clone size: .; D gene: TRBD2; J gene: TRBJ2-6; CDR3 DNA: TGTGCCAGCAGCTTATATGAACTAGCGGTCTCTGGGGCCAACGTCCTGACTTTC; CDR3 protein: CASSLYELAVSGANVLTF
V gene: TRBV20-1; clone size: .; D gene: TRBD2; J gene: TRBJ2-3; CDR3 DNA: TGCAGTGCTAGCTCTGGGCTGACTAGCGACACAGATACGCAGTATTTT; CDR3 protein: CSASSGLTSDTDTQYF
V gene: TRBV28; clone size: .; D gene: TRBD2; J gene: TRBJ2-1; CDR3 DNA: TGTGCCAGCACCCATCTCAGCCGGGGGGTCTACAATGAGCAGTTCTTC; CDR3 protein: CASTHLSRGVYNEQFF
V gene: TRBV12-3/TRBV12-4; clone size: few; D gene: TRBD1; J gene: TRBJ1-1; CDR3 DNA: TGTGCCAGCAGTCCAGGGACAGCGGCAGCTTTCTTT; CDR3 protein: CASSPGTAAAFF
V gene: TRBV12-3/TRBV12-4; clone size: .; D gene: TRBD1; J gene: TRBJ2-5; CDR3 DNA: TGTGCCAGCAGGCGGACAGGGTCCGAGACCCAGTACTTC; CDR3 protein: CASRRTGSETQYF
V gene: TRBV20-1; clone size: .; D gene: .; J gene: TRBJ2-1; CDR3 DNA: TGCAGTGCCCCCTTCCGCTACAATGAGCAGTTCTTC; CDR3 protein: CSAPFRYNEQFF
V gene: TRBV7-9; clone size: .; D gene: .; J gene: TRBJ1-5; CDR3 DNA: TGTGCCAGCAGCTTAGATTCGGGGGATTATCAGCCCCAGCATTTT; CDR3 protein: CASSLDSGDYQPQHF
V gene: TRBV5-1; clone size: .; D gene: .; J gene: TRBJ2-1; CDR3 DNA: TGCGCCAGCAGCATAGGGGGGGGTTACAATGAGCAGTTCTTC; CDR3 protein: CASSIGGGYNEQFF
V gene: TRBV5-1; clone size: few; D gene: .; J gene: TRBJ2-2; CDR3 DNA: TGCGCCAGCAGCTACCCGCAGGGGCCCCGTTGGACCGGGGAGCTGTTTTTT; CDR3 protein: CASSYPQGPRWTGELFF
V gene: TRBV5-4; clone size: few; D gene: .; J gene: TRBJ2-1; CDR3 DNA: TGTGCCAGCAGCCCCTACTATGAGCAGTTCTTC; CDR3 protein: CASSPYYEQFF
V gene: TRBV5-1; clone size: .; D gene: TRBD1; J gene: TRBJ2-1; CDR3 DNA: TGCGCCAGCAGCTTAGACAGGGGATTGGAGCAGTTCTTC; CDR3 protein: CASSLDRGLEQFF
V gene: TRBV18; clone size: .; D gene: TRBD2; J gene: TRBJ2-1; CDR3 DNA: TGTGCCAGCTCTCCACTAGCGGGAGGTTACTCCTACAATGAGCAGTTCTTC; CDR3 protein: CASSPLAGGYSYNEQFF
V gene: TRBV24-1; clone size: .; D gene: TRBD1; J gene: TRBJ2-7; CDR3 DNA: TGTGCCACCAGTGCCGGGACAGGCTTCTCCTACGAGCAGTACTTC; CDR3 protein: CATSAGTGFSYEQYF
V gene: TRBV3-1; clone size: many; D gene: TRBD1; J gene: TRBJ1-2; CDR3 DNA: TGTGCCAGCAGCCAAGGTTTTCGGACAGGACGCCTTGCCTATGGCTACACCTTC; CDR3 protein: CASSQGFRTGRLAYGYTF
V gene: TRBV5-1; clone size: .; D gene: TRBD1; J gene: TRBJ2-2; CDR3 DNA: TGCGCCAGCGCGCAGGGGGCAGGGGCCGGGGAGCTGTTTTTT; CDR3 protein: CASAQGAGAGELFF
V gene: TRBV29-1; clone size: .; D gene: .; J gene: TRBJ1-3; CDR3 DNA: TGCAGCGTTGGGACAGCTGGAAACACCATATATTTT; CDR3 protein: CSVGTAGNTIYF
V gene: TRBV20-1; clone size: .; D gene: TRBD2; J gene: TRBJ2-5; CDR3 DNA: TGCAGTGCTAGGACTAGCGGGAGGGCCGTAGAGACCCAGTACTTC; CDR3 protein: CSARTSGRAVETQYF
V gene: TRBV15; clone size: few; D gene: .; J gene: TRBJ1-5; CDR3 DNA: TGTGCCACCAGCAGTTGGGGGCGCAGGAAGCCCCAGCATTTT; CDR3 protein: CATSSWGRRKPQHF
V gene: TRBV24-1; clone size: .; D gene: .; J gene: TRBJ2-1; CDR3 DNA: TGTGCCACCAGTGATCTGGGTGGCGGAGTTAGCTCCTACAATGAGCAGTTCTTC; CDR3 protein: CATSDLGGGVSSYNEQFF
V gene: TRBV20-1; clone size: many; D gene: .; J gene: TRBJ2-3; CDR3 DNA: TGCAGTGCTAGAGTGTCCGGGAACACAGATACGCAGTATTTT; CDR3 protein: CSARVSGNTDTQYF
V gene: TRBV20-1; clone size: .; D gene: .; J gene: TRBJ2-5; CDR3 DNA: TGCAGTGCTTCCCGACAGGTCCAAGAGACCCAGTACTTC; CDR3 protein: CSASRQVQETQYF
V gene: TRBV10-3; clone size: .; D gene: .; J gene: TRBJ2-5; CDR3 DNA: TGTGCCATCAGTCGTGGTTCAAGGGAAGAGACCCAGTACTTC; CDR3 protein: CAISRGSREETQYF
V gene: TRBV9; clone size: .; D gene: TRBD2; J gene: TRBJ2-1; CDR3 DNA: TGTGCCAGCAGCTCACAGCGGGAGTACGGAGATGAGCAGTTCTTC; CDR3 protein: CASSSQREYGDEQFF
V gene: TRBV5-1; clone size: .; D gene: .; J gene: TRBJ2-2; CDR3 DNA: TGCGCCAGCAACGTGAACTCGAACACCGGGGAGCTGTTTTTT; CDR3 protein: CASNVNSNTGELFF
V gene: TRBV27; clone size: .; D gene: TRBD1; J gene: TRBJ2-7; CDR3 DNA: TGTGCCAGCAGTTGGGCGGGACAGGGGAGCGAGCAGTACTTC; CDR3 protein: CASSWAGQGSEQYF